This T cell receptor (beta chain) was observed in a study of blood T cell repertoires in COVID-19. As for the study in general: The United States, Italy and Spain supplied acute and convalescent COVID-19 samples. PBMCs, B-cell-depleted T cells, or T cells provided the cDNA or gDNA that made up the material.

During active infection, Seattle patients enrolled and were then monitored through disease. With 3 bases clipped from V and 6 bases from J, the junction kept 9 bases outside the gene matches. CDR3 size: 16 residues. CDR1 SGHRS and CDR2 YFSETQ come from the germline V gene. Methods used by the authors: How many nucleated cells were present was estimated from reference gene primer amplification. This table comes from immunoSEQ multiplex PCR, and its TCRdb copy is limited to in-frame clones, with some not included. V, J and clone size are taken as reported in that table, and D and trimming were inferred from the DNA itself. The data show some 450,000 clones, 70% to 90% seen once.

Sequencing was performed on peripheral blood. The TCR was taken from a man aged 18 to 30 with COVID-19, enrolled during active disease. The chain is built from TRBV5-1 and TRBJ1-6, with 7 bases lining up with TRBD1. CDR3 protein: CASSSQGEGSNSPLHF. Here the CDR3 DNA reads TGCGCCAGCAGCTCCCAGGGGGAAGGAAGTAATTCACCCCTCCACTTT.